This note documents a single T cell receptor (beta chain) sequence. Authors' processing steps: Estimation of nucleated cell counts was performed using reference gene primer amplification. Repertoires were generated with immunoSEQ multiplex PCR, while TCRdb's copy carries only in-frame clones and drops some. The V and J calls and clone size come from that table; D and trimming were worked out from the DNA. Here the sample spans some 57,000 clones, 91% being singletons. This CDR3 region has 16 residues. CDR1 is KGHSH, CDR2 LQKENI, per germline. Trimming cost V 0 bases and J 8 bases, with 17 bases left between them. The sample is drawn from a study of blood T cell repertoires in COVID-19. Study-wide background: There were acute and convalescent COVID-19 samples, and they came from the United States, Italy and Spain. The analysed material was cDNA or gDNA that came from T cells, B-cell-depleted T cells, or PBMCs.

This receptor was taken from a man aged 45-65 years with active COVID-19. Sequenced input: peripheral blood. V and J are TRBV18 and TRBJ1-3; D is undetermined. As DNA, the CDR3 is TGTGCCAGCTCACCACCGAACCGGGTATACGGGGACACCATATATTTT. Protein: CASSPPNRVYGDTIYF.